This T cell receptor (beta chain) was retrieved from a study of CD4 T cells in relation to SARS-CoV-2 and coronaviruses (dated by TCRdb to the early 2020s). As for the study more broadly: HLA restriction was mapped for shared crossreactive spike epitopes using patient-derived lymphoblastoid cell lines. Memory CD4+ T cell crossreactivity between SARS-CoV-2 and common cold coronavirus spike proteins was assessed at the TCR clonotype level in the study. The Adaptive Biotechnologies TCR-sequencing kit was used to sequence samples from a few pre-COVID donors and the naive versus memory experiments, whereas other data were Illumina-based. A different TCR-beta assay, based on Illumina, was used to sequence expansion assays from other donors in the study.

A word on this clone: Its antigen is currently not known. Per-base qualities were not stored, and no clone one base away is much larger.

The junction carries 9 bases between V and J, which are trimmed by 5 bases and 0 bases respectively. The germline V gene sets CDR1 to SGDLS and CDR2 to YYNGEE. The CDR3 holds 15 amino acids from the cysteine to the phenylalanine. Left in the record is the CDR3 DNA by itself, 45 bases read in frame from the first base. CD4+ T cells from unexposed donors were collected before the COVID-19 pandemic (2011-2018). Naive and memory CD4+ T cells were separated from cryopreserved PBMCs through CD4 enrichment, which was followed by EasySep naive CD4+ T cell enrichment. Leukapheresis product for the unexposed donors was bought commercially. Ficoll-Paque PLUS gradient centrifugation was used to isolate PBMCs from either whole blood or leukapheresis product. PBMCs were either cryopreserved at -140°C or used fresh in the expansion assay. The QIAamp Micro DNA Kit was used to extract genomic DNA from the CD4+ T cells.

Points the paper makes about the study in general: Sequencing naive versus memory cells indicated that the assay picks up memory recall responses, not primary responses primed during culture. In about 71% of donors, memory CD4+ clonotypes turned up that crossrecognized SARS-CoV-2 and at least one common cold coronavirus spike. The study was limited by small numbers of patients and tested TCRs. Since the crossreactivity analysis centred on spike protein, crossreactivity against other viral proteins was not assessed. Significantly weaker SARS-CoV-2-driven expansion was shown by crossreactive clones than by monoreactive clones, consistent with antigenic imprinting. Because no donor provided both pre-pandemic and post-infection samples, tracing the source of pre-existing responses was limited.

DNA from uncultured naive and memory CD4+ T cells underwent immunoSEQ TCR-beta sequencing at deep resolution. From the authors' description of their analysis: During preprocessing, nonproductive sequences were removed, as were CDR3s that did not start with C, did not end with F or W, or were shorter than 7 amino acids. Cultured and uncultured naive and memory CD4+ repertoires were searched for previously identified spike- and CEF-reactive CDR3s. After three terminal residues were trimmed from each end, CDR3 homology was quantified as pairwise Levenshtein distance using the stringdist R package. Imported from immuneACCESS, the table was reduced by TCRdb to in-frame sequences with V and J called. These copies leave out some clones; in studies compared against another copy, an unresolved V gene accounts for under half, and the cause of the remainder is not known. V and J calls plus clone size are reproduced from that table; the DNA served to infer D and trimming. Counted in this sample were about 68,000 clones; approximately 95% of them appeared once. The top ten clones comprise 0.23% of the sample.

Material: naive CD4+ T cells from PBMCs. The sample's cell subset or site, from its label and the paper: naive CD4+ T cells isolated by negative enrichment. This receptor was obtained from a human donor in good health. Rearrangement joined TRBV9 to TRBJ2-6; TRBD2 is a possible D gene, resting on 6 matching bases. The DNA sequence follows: TGTGCCAGCAGGGCCGGGGGCTCTGGGGCCAACGTCCTGACTTTC. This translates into CASRAGGSGANVLTF.